The source of this T cell receptor (beta chain) is a study of blood T cell repertoires in COVID-19. V was cut by 4 bases and J by 0 bases, with 13 bases left in between. The germline V gene has CDR1 LGHNA and CDR2 YSLEER. The CDR3 has 16 residues. The method was immunoSEQ multiplex PCR; TCRdb's version includes in-frame clones alone and lacks a portion of them. Among some 93,000 clones, 70% to 85% were seen once, and the ten largest hold over 9.5%. The sequence came from a man aged 65 to 85 with acute or convalescent COVID-19. V gene TRBV4-3 combines with J gene TRBJ1-3, with TRBD1 as a possible D gene (6 bases). Sequencing used peripheral blood. CDR3 residues: CASSLGRGSSGNTIYF. Here the CDR3 DNA reads TGCGCCAGCAGCCTTGGCAGGGGAAGCTCTGGAAACACCATATATTTT.